This T cell receptor (beta chain) is from a study of T cell responses to AZD1222 COVID-19 vaccine. Germline lookup yields CDR1 MNHEY and CDR2 SVGAGI. V was pared by 10 bases and J by 0 bases, with 16 bases between. The CDR3 has 15 amino acids. The sample holds a few counts of this clone. Its antigen is not identified. Clones were sequenced by immunoSEQ multiplex PCR, and TCRdb holds only the in-frame ones, with some missing. The sample lists about 270,000 clones; 94% were seen once. Broader study findings: Donor demographics were predominantly white British with a female majority; clonal diversity may be underestimated.

V is TRBV6-5 and J is TRBJ1-5; D is unresolved. Material: peripheral blood, obtained 28 days after the second AZD1222 dose. This receptor was obtained from an adult who received the AZD1222 COVID-19 vaccine. The CDR3, as DNA: TGTGCCATCTTCCCGGTCATAGATAGCAATCAGCCCCAGCATTTT. This gives the protein CAIFPVIDSNQPQHF.